This entry is about one T cell receptor (beta chain). This clonotype was seen repeatedly, ten times or more. What this receptor recognizes is not known. The input lacks base qualities; no much larger clone sits a single base away. This specimen belongs to a study of early T cells in non-severe SARS-CoV-2 infection (dated by TCRdb to the early 2020s). In terms of the full investigation: Because TCR sequencing relied on bulk RNA taken from unsorted whole blood, pairing of alpha and beta chains was not possible.

The CDR3 numbers 14 residues from cysteine through phenylalanine. Here the CDR3 DNA is all that survives: 42 bases in frame from base 1. Here V drops 5 bases and J drops 1 base, and the junction holds 1 base not matched to any gene. The germline V gene (reference sequence) specifies DFQATT as CDR1 and SNEGSKA as CDR2. A case-control design nested within a healthcare worker cohort in London, UK, was used, with weekly nasopharyngeal swab PCR tests and blood sampling performed. Healthcare workers were recruited between 23 and 31 March 2020, during the week of the UK lockdown, and were followed weekly for up to roughly 16 weeks. The library was prepared using 5' RACE. The sequencer listed for this sample is NextSeq 500. Unique molecular identifiers were attached to individual cDNA molecules in the TCR library protocol so that sequencing error and PCR bias could be corrected. Both TCR alpha and beta chains were sequenced, and tight co-correlation was observed between alpha and beta sequence abundances in each sample. Under the source paper's analysis protocol: V gene, J gene and CDR3 annotation of TCR sequences was performed with Decombinator V4. TCRs were defined as expanded if a significant change between any two time points was detected under a Poisson model with p below 0.0001. Abundances of TCRs were expressed as counts per million after normalisation to the total number of TCRs sequenced in each sample. TRAV1-2 paired with TRAJ12, TRAJ20 or TRAJ33 defined MAIT TCRs, while TRAV10 paired with TRAJ18 defined iNKT TCRs. VDJdb, accessed 1 November 2021, was searched for CMV, EBV and SARS-CoV-2 annotated TCRs, with TCRs annotated for multiple antigens excluded. Using fastp at Q25 and MiXCR, TCRdb reprocessed the public reads and kept productive beta chains. Every distinct CDR3 protein forms one entry, paired with its most common genes and DNA. The V and J calls and clone size come from TCRdb's table, not from the authors' own analysis. For this sample the table gives thousands of distinct CDR3 sequences, of which about 5% were detected only once. The ten biggest clones cover under 10% of the sample.

Points the paper makes about the study in general: VDJdb matching was skewed toward anti-spike CD8 responses, so virus-specific expansions were likely underestimated and private and CD4 specificities were missed.

The receptor's source is an adult who was a healthcare worker with PCR-confirmed SARS-CoV-2 infection or an uninfected control (not recorded which). The chain employs TRBV20-1 and TRBJ2-2, and TRBD2 matches 10 of the central bases. Sample: whole blood. The nucleotides are TGCAGTGCTCGGACTAGCGGGAACACCGGGGAGCTGTTTTTT. The translation is CSARTSGNTGELFF.